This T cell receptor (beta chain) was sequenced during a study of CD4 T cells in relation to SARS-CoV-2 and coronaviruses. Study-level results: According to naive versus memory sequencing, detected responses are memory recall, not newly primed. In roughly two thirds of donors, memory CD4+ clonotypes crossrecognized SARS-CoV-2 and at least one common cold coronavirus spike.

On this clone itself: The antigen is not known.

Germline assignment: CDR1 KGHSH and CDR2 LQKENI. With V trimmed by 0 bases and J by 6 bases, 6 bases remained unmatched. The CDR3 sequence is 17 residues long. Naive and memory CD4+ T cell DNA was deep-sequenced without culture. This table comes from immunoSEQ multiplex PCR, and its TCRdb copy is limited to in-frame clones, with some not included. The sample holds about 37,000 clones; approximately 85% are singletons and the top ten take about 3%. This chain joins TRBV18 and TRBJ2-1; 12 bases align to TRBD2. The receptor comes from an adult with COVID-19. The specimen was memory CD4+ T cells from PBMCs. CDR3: CASSPPTSGRITNEQFF. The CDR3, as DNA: TGTGCCAGCTCACCACCCACTAGCGGGAGGATTACCAATGAGCAGTTCTTC.